This TCR beta chain appears in the sequencing data of a study of control samples from healthy donors and cancer patients. V lost 7 bases to trimming and J lost 8 bases, with 14 bases between them. CDR1 and CDR2 (germline): MDHEN, SYDVKM. The length of the CDR3 is 12 residues. Method: immunoSEQ multiplex PCR; TCRdb's copy keeps in-frame clones and lacks some. The table lists a few hundred thousand clones, 80% to 95% of them singletons. The chain joins TRBV28 to TRBJ1-2, with D uncertain. The source is a man aged 40-50 years with head and neck cancer. Sequenced material: PBMCs. CDR3 amino acids: CASMRVLGGYTF. Here the CDR3 DNA reads TGTGCCAGCATGAGGGTATTGGGAGGCTACACCTTC.